The 7 T cell receptor beta chains presented below share a single source sample, sequenced in a study of T cell changes during pregnancy in multiple sclerosis. Measured with immunoSEQ multiplex PCR; TCRdb has only the in-frame clones, and not every one. The sample records 45,000 to 55,000 clones, roughly 90% being singletons. The sample in question was peripheral blood, obtained in the first trimester of pregnancy. Receptor source: a female donor in good health, enrolled as a control in a pregnancy study.

This chain uses TRBV5-4 with TRBJ2-5; 7 positions match TRBD1. Germline CDR1 SGHNT, CDR2 YYREEE (reference sequence). Trimming took 1 base from V and 6 from J; bases not matched to a gene: 6. The CDR3 is 14 amino acids. CDR3 nucleotide sequence: TGTGCCAGCAGCTTGAGGGGGCCTGCAAAGACCCAGTACTTC. Its protein product is CASSLRGPAKTQYF. The whole variable domain, filled in from reference TRBV5-4 and TRBJ2-5, reads ETGVTQSPTHLIKTRGQQVTLRCSSQSGHNTVSWYQQALGQGPQFIFQYYREEENGRGNFPPRFSGLQFPNYSSELNVNALELDDSALYLCASSLRGPAKTQYFGPGTRLLVL.

To note about this clone: Additional DNA sequences in this sample encode the identical CDR3. The genes are TRBV5-1 and TRBJ2-7; 9 nucleotides line up with TRBD1. From germline, CDR1 is SGHRS and CDR2 YFSETQ. CDR3 length: 16 amino acids. After removal of 0 bases from V and 0 bases from J, the junction contained 4 bases not matched to a gene. CDR3 DNA: TGCGCCAGCAGCTTGGTGACAGGGGGATCCTCCTACGAGCAGTACTTC. Translated: CASSLVTGGSSYEQYF.

V and J are TRBV10-3 and TRBJ2-1; 9 bases align to TRBD2. The CDR3 is made up of 14 amino acids. Trimming took 10 bases from V and 4 from J; bases not matched to a gene: 8. Germline lookup yields CDR1 ENHRY and CDR2 SYGVKD. DNA of the CDR3: TGTGCCACCCAGCGGGGGGACACTTACAATGAGCAGTTCTTC. Translating it yields CATQRGDTYNEQFF.

The genes are TRBV9 and TRBJ2-1; possible D gene TRBD2, 5 bases. V was pared by 1 base and J by 3 bases, with 11 bases between. Germline CDR1 and CDR2: SGDLS and YYNGEE. The CDR3 is 15 amino acids. CDR3 sequence (DNA): TGTGCCAGCAGCGTAAGGCTAGCAGGCTACAATGAGCAGTTCTTC. Translating it yields CASSVRLAGYNEQFF.

The chain links TRBV19 to TRBJ1-1; 7 bases align to TRBD1. Germline CDR1 is LNHDA and CDR2 is SQIVND (reference sequence). The length of the CDR3 is 12 residues. The chain's CDR3 is CGTGVSNTEAFF. For the CDR3, the DNA is TGTGGTACAGGGGTCTCAAACACTGAAGCTTTCTTT.

This clone has a handful of counts. V is TRBV29-1 and J is TRBJ1-1, with D hard to call. Germline lookup yields CDR1 SQVTM and CDR2 ANQGSEA. There are 10 residues in the CDR3. V gave up 7 bases and J gave up 5 bases, with 8 bases separating them. CDR3 protein: CSASGTEAFF. Here the CDR3 DNA reads TGCAGCGCCTCCGGTACTGAAGCTTTCTTT.

V is TRBV13 and J is TRBJ2-4; TRBD1 aligns across 9 bases. The V segment lost 7 bases and the J segment 5 bases; nucleotides outside the gene matches: 3. This CDR3 contains 13 residues. The germline V gene has CDR1 PRHDT and CDR2 FYEKMQ (reference sequence). The CDR3 bases are TGTGCCAGCACAGGGGACAGGGAAAACATTCAGTACTTC. This translates into CASTGDRENIQYF.